These 14 T cell receptor beta chains share one sample of origin, sequenced in a study of T cell repertoires in cytomegalovirus infection. MiXCR, run by TCRdb on the reads, gives a single entry per CDR3 protein. The sample holds roughly 280,000 distinct CDR3 sequences, roughly 15% seen once. The sequenced sample consisted of PBMCs. All receptors come from a human donor in good health (CMV status not recorded). Some clones in this sample may be carry-over from other donors' samples.

Of note for this clonotype: At one end, the junction sequence differs from germline, possibly due to a read error. V is TRBV7-9 and J is TRBJ1-4, with D maybe TRBD1 (6 bases). Germline V gives CDR1 SEHNR, CDR2 FQNEAQ (reference sequence). The CDR3 covers 17 residues. The CDR3 region has the DNA TGTGCCAGCAGCTTAGGACAGGCCACTGCAACTAATGAAAAACTGTATTTT. This sequence encodes CASSLGQATATNEKLYF.

This clonotype was detected many times. The chain joins TRBV20-1 to TRBJ2-3; 7 nucleotides line up with TRBD1. The CDR3 contains 13 residues. Trimming at V came to 6 bases and at J to 0 bases, leaving 3 bases not matched to a gene. CDR1 and CDR2 from the germline V gene are DFQATT and SNEGSKA (reference sequence). CDR3 in amino acids: CSATTGSTDTQYF. The CDR3 bases are TGCAGTGCAACGACAGGGAGCACAGATACGCAGTATTTT.

There are a few counts of this clonotype. V and J are TRBV19 and TRBJ2-4; D assignment may be TRBD1 or TRBD2 (5 bases each). The CDR3 runs 14 residues. With 9 bases removed from V and 2 bases from J, the gap between germline ends came to 14 bases. CDR1 and CDR2 from the germline V gene are LNHDA and SQIVND (reference sequence). The chain's CDR3 is CASRGDLTKNIQYF. CDR3 bases: TGTGCCAGCCGAGGGGATTTGACCAAAAACATTCAGTACTTC. The whole variable domain, remainder taken from reference TRBV19 and TRBJ2-4, is DGGITQSPKYLFRKEGQNVTLSCEQNLNHDAMYWYRQDPGQGLRLIYYSQIVNDFQKGDIAEGYSVSREKKESFPLTVTSAQKNPTAFYLCASRGDLTKNIQYFGAGTRLSVL.

This clonotype was detected ten times or more. The chain recombines TRBV28 with TRBJ2-7; 13 nucleotides align to TRBD2. The germline V gene has CDR1 MDHEN and CDR2 SYDVKM. The V gene end was trimmed by 6 bases and the J gene end by 5 bases; junction bases not matched to a gene: 7. This CDR3 spans 15 amino acids. The CDR3 coding sequence is TGTGCCAGCAGCCCCGGGGGGACTAGCGGGAACGAGCAGTACTTC. Translating gives CASSPGGTSGNEQYF.

This clonotype has more than one count but fewer than ten. V is TRBV7-2 and J is TRBJ2-7; D is possibly TRBD1 (6 bases). Germline CDR1 is SGHTA and CDR2 is FQGNSA. CDR3 length: 12 residues. With 4 bases removed from V and 3 bases from J, the gap between germline ends came to 7 bases. The DNA of the CDR3 is TGTGCCAGCAGCTGGACAGACTACGAGCAGTACTTC. Protein product: CASSWTDYEQYF.

The chain joins TRBV12-3 or TRBV12-4 to TRBJ2-3, with D uncertain. This CDR3 spans 13 amino acids. V was shortened by 6 bases and J by 0 bases, with 7 bases between the two germline ends. In DNA form, the CDR3 reads TGTGCCAGCAGGTCCACTAGCACAGATACGCAGTATTTT. The encoded protein is CASRSTSTDTQYF.

Many counts were recorded for this clonotype. The V gene is TRBV7-2, the J gene TRBJ2-5, with D perhaps matching TRBD1 (6 bases). Germline CDR1 SGHTA, CDR2 FQGNSA. Trimming pared 1 base from V and 5 bases from J, leaving 11 bases between. This CDR3 has 14 amino acids. The CDR3 coding sequence is TGTGCCAGCAGCTTAGAGGACAGCCGGGAGACCCAGTACTTC. Protein sequence: CASSLEDSRETQYF.

This clonotype was seen repeatedly, ten times or more. The chain combines TRBV29-1 with TRBJ2-1, with TRBD2 as a possible D gene (6 bases). Germline CDR1 reads SQVTM; CDR2 reads ANQGSEA. This CDR3 spans 13 amino acids. Deletions cut 6 bases from V and 1 base from J, with 10 bases between. The CDR3 reads CSVGTLSYNEQFF. The CDR3 coding sequence is TGCAGCGTCGGGACTCTTTCCTACAATGAGCAGTTCTTC.

This clonotype was seen many times. The chain recombines TRBV19 with TRBJ1-2; D is perhaps TRBD1 (5 bases). Trimming removed 6 bases at V and 6 bases at J, with 17 bases between. The CDR3 is 14 amino acids. Germline assignment: CDR1 LNHDA and CDR2 SQIVND (reference sequence). Written as DNA, the CDR3 is TGTGCCAGTAGACCGGGACGTCAAAGGAATGGCTACACCTTC. Translated: CASRPGRQRNGYTF.

The V and J genes are TRBV2 and TRBJ1-5; D unclear. Germline V gene data show CDR1 as SNHLY and CDR2 as FYNNEI. The CDR3 loop spans 14 amino acids. Trimming pared 4 bases from V and 6 bases from J, leaving 13 bases between. CDR3 sequence reads: CASSADWVGQPQHF. Written as DNA, the CDR3 is TGTGCCAGCAGTGCAGATTGGGTGGGTCAGCCCCAGCATTTT.

This rearrangement joins TRBV25-1 to TRBJ1-2, with unresolved D. Germline CDR1 and CDR2: MGHDK and SYGVNS. This CDR3 region has 14 residues. Trimming removed 4 bases at V and 7 bases at J, with 16 bases between. CDR3 protein: CASSAPGWSGGYTF. In DNA, the CDR3 is TGTGCCAGCAGTGCTCCAGGATGGTCGGGTGGCTACACCTTC.

This clonotype was recorded a few times. The rearrangement links TRBV29-1 to TRBJ1-1; 11 bases align to TRBD1. CDR3 length equals 15 residues. V shed 7 bases and J 2 bases; nucleotides not matched to a gene: 9. Germline V lookup: CDR1 SQVTM, CDR2 ANQGSEA. CDR3 residues: CSARGGQGGNTEAFF. DNA of the CDR3: TGCAGCGCTCGTGGGGGACAGGGGGGTAACACTGAAGCTTTCTTT.

The chain employs TRBV28 and TRBJ2-7; the D is unclear. The CDR3 is 13 amino acids. Trimming cost V 7 bases and J 1 base, with 11 bases left between them. Germline assignment: CDR1 MDHEN and CDR2 SYDVKM. CDR3 sequence: CASMRTPSYEQYF. In DNA, the CDR3 is TGTGCCAGCATGCGGACCCCATCCTACGAGCAGTACTTC.

The rearrangement uses TRBV25-1 and TRBJ2-1; D is unresolved. The V gene lost 8 bases and the J gene lost 9 bases, with 8 bases spanning the gap. The CDR3 totals 10 residues. Germline CDR1 is MGHDK and CDR2 is SYGVNS. CDR3 nucleotides: TGTGCCAGCCGCTTGGGTGAGCAGTTCTTC. Residues: CASRLGEQFF.